This paragraph covers one T cell receptor beta chain sequence. Germline values: CDR1 SNHLY, CDR2 FYNNEI. The CDR3 extends over 17 amino acids. Unmatched junction bases numbered 10, after V lost 2 bases and J lost 9 bases. The sample belongs to a study of blood T cell repertoires in COVID-19. Whole-study context: The samples span acute and convalescent COVID-19 from the United States, Italy and Spain. From T cells, B-cell-depleted T cells, or PBMCs came the material, which was cDNA or gDNA.

Per the original data handling: Quantification of nucleated cells was approximated via reference gene primer amplification. Sequencing was performed with immunoSEQ multiplex PCR; in TCRdb, only in-frame clones are kept and a portion is missing. The D gene and trimming were derived from the DNA, and the V and J assignments and clone size from that table. Here the sample spans roughly 170,000 clones, around nine tenths being singletons. This clonotype was obtained from a woman between 18 and 29 years old who had recovered from COVID-19. The sequencing sample was made of peripheral blood. The chain combines TRBV2 with TRBJ2-1, with TRBD2 identical over 13 bases. The CDR3 sequence is CASSERLGLAGAGEQFF. The CDR3 coding sequence is TGTGCCAGCAGTGAACGACTCGGACTAGCGGGAGCGGGTGAGCAGTTCTTC.